This TCR beta chain was captured in a study of cytomegalovirus exposure and HLA in healthy donors. General study findings and limits: A further, later analysis showed that HLA-associated TCR beta chains (compared with equally common others) were more clonally expanded. A later analysis linked a missense DCLRE1C variant to TCR beta V- and J-gene trimming. Some TCR beta chains (164 of them) were listed as cytomegalovirus-associated.

On this clone: Its specificity is not known.

Vbeta (60) and Jbeta (13) primers were used in the PCR. Produced via immunoSEQ multiplex PCR; TCRdb's table is partial and in-frame only. The sample carries about 190,000 clones, approximately 88% recorded once. The junction had 9 bases not matched to a gene; V was cut back by 0 bases and J by 6 bases. Germline assignment: CDR1 LNHNV and CDR2 YYDKDF (reference sequence). This CDR3 spans 17 amino acids. The sequenced sample consisted of PBMCs. This receptor was identified in a woman aged 50 to 65 in good health and CMV-seropositive. V is TRBV15 and J is TRBJ2-1, with 9 bases lining up with TRBD2. The chain's CDR3 is CATSREEQWRGGNEQFF. The CDR3 nucleotides are TGTGCCACCAGCAGAGAAGAGCAGTGGCGGGGGGGCAATGAGCAGTTCTTC.